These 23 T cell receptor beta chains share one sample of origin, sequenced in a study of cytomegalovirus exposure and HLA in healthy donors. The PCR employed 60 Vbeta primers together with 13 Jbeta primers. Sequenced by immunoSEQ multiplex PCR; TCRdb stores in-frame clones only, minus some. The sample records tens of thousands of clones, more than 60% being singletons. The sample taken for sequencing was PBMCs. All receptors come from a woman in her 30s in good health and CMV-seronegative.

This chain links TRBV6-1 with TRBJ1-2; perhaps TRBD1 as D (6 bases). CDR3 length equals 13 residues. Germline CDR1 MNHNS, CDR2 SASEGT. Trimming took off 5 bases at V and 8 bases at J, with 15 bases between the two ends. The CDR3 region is CASSLGAGEGYTF. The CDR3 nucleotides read TGTGCCAGCAGTCTAGGGGCAGGGGAAGGCTACACCTTC.

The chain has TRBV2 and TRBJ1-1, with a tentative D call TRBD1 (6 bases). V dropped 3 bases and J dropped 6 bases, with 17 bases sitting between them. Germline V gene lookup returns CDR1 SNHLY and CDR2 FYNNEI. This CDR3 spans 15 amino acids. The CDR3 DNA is TGTGCCAGCAGTGACGGGACACCGGGGATCCCTGAAGCTTTCTTT. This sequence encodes CASSDGTPGIPEAFF. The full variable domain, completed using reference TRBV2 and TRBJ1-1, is EPEVTQTPSHQVTQMGQEVILRCVPISNHLYFYWYRQILGQKVEFLVSFYNNEISEKSEIFDDQFSVERPDGSNFTLKIRSTKLEDSAMYFCASSDGTPGIPEAFFGQGTRLTVV.

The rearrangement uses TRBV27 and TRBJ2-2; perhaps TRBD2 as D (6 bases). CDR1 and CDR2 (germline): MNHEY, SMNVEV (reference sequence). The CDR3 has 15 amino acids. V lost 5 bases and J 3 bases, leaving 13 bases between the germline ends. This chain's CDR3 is CASSPTGLYTGELFF. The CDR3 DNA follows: TGTGCCAGCAGTCCGACGGGACTTTACACCGGGGAGCTGTTTTTT.

The CDR3 here is CASSDPGDRGYTF. The CDR3 DNA is TGCGCCAGCAGTGACCCGGGGGACCGTGGCTACACCTTC. This chain links TRBV10-1 with TRBJ1-2; possibly TRBD1 for D (5 bases). V shed 3 bases and J shed 7 bases, with 12 bases lying between them. Germline-derived CDR1 and CDR2 are WNHNN and SYGVQD (reference sequence). CDR3 length: 13 residues.

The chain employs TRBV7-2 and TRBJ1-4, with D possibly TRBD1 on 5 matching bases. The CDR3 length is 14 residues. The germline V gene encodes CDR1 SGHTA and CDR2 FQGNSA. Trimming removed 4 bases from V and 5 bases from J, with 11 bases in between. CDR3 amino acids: CASSYRPENEKLFF. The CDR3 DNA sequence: TGTGCCAGCAGCTACAGGCCAGAGAATGAAAAACTGTTTTTT.

The CDR3 loop reads CASSLARAATNEKLFF. Written as DNA, the CDR3 is TGTGCCAGCAGCTTAGCGAGGGCAGCTACTAATGAAAAACTGTTTTTT. This chain connects TRBV7-9 to TRBJ1-4; no definite D call. Germline CDR1 and CDR2: SEHNR and FQNEAQ (reference sequence). V shed 0 bases and J shed 2 bases, with 10 bases lying between them. The CDR3 sequence is 16 residues long.

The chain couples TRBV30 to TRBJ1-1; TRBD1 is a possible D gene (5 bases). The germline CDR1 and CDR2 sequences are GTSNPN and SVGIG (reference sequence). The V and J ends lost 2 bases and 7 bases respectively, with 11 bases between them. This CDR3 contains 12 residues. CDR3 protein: CAWSRQNFEAFF. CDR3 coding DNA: TGTGCCTGGAGTAGACAGAATTTTGAAGCTTTCTTT.

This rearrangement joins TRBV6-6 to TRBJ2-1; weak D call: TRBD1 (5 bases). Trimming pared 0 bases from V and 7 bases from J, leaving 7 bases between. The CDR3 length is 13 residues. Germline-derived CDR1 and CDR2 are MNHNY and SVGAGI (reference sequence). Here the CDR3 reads CASSYSGQNEQFF. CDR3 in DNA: TGTGCCAGCAGTTACTCGGGGCAGAATGAGCAGTTCTTC.

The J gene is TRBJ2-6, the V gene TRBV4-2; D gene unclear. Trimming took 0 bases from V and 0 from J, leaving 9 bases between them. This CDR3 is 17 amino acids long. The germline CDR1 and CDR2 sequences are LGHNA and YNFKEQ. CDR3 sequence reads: CASSQEAGPSGANVLTF. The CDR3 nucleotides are TGTGCCAGCAGCCAAGAGGCAGGTCCCTCTGGGGCCAACGTCCTGACTTTC.

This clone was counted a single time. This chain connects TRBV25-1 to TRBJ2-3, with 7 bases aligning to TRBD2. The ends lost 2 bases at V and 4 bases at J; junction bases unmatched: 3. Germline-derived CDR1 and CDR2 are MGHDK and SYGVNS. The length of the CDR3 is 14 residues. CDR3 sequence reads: CASSEAGVSDTQYF. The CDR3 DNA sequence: TGTGCCAGCAGTGAAGCGGGAGTATCAGATACGCAGTATTTT. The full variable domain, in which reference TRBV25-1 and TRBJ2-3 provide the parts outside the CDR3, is EADIYQTPRYLVIGTGKKITLECSQTMGHDKMYWYQQDPGMELHLIHYSYGVNSTEKGDLSSESTVSRIRTEHFPLTLESARPSHTSQYLCASSEAGVSDTQYFGPGTRLTVL.

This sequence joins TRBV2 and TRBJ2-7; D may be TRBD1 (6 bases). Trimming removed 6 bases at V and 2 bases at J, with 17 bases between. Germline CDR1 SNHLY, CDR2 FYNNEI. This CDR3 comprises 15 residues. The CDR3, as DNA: TGTGCCAGCAGCATTACAGGGATAGGGACCTACGAGCAGTACTTC. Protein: CASSITGIGTYEQYF. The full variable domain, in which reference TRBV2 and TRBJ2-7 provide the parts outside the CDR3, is EPEVTQTPSHQVTQMGQEVILRCVPISNHLYFYWYRQILGQKVEFLVSFYNNEISEKSEIFDDQFSVERPDGSNFTLKIRSTKLEDSAMYFCASSITGIGTYEQYFGPGTRLTVT.

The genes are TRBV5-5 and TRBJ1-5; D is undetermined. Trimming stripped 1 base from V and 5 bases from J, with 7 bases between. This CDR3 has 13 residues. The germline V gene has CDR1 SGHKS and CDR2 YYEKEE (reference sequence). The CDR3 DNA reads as TGTGCCAGCAGCTTGAACCGAGATCAGCCCCAGCATTTT. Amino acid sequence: CASSLNRDQPQHF.

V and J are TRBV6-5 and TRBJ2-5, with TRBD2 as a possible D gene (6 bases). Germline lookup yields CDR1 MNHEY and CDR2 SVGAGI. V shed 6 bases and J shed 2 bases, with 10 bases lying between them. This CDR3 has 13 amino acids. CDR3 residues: CASRLLAQETQYF. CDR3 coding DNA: TGTGCCAGCAGGCTTCTAGCGCAAGAGACCCAGTACTTC.

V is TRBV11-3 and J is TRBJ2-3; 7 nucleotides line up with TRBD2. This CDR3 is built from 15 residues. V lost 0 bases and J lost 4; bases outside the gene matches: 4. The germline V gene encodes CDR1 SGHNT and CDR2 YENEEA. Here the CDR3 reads CASSLEGLAADTQYF. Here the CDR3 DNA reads TGTGCCAGCAGCTTAGAAGGGCTAGCGGCAGATACGCAGTATTTT. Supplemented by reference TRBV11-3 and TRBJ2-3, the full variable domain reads EAGVVQSPRYKIIEKKQPVAFWCNPISGHNTLYWYLQNLGQGPELLIRYENEEAVDDSQLPKDRFSAERLKGVDSTLKIQPAELGDSAVYLCASSLEGLAADTQYFGPGTRLTVL.

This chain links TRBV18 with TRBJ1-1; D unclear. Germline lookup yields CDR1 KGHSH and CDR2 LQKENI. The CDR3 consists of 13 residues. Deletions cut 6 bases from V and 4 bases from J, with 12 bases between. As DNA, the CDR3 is TGTGCCAGCTCTGCCAAGGAGCGCACTGAAGCTTTCTTT. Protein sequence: CASSAKERTEAFF. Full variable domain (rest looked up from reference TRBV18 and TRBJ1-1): NAGVMQNPRHLVRRRGQEARLRCSPMKGHSHVYWYRQLPEEGLKFMVYLQKENIIDESGMPKERFSAEFPKEGPSILRIQQVVRGDSAAYFCASSAKERTEAFFGQGTRLTVV.

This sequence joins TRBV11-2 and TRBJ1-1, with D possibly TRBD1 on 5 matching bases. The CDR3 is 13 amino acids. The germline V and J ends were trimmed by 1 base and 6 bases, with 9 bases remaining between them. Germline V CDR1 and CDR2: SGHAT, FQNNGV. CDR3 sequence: CASSLGGGSEAFF. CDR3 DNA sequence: TGTGCCAGCAGCTTAGGCGGGGGGTCTGAAGCTTTCTTT.

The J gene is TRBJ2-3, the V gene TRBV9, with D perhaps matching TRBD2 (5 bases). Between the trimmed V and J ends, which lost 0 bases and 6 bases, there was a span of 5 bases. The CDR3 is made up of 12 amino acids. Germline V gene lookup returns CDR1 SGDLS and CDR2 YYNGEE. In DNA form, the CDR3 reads TGTGCCAGCAGCGTAGGGGAGGATACGCAGTATTTT. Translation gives CASSVGEDTQYF.

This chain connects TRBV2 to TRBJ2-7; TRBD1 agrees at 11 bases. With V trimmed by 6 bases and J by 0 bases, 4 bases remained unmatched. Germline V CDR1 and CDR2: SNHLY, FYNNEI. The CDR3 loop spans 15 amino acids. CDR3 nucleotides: TGTGCCAGCAGGCCGGGACAGGGGGGCTCCTACGAGCAGTACTTC. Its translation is CASRPGQGGSYEQYF.

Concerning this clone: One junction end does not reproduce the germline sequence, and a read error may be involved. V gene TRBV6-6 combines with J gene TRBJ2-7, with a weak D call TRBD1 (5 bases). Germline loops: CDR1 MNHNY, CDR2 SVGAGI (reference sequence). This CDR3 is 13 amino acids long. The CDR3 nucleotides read TGTGCCAGCAGTTACTCGAAGGGCCACAGGCAGCACTTC. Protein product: CASSYSKGHRQHF.

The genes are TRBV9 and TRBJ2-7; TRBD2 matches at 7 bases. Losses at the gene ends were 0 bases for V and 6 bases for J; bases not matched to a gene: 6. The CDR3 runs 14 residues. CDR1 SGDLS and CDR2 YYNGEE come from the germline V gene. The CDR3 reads CASSVERGGGEQYF. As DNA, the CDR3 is TGTGCCAGCAGCGTAGAGCGGGGTGGCGGCGAGCAGTACTTC.

The CDR3 region is CASSRQGRQYF. The CDR3 DNA follows: TGTGCCAGCAGTCGACAGGGGCGGCAGTATTTT. The gene calls are TRBV6-6 and TRBJ2-3; TRBD1 aligns across 8 bases. Unmatched junction bases numbered 3, after V lost 5 bases and J lost 11 bases. CDR3 size: 11 residues. Looked up from germline, CDR1 is MNHNY and CDR2 is SVGAGI (reference sequence).

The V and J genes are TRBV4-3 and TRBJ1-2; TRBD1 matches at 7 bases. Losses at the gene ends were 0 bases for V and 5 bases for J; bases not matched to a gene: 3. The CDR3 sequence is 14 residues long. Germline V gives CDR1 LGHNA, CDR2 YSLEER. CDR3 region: CASSQDSRGYGYTF. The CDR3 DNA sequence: TGCGCCAGCAGCCAAGACAGCAGGGGGTATGGCTACACCTTC.

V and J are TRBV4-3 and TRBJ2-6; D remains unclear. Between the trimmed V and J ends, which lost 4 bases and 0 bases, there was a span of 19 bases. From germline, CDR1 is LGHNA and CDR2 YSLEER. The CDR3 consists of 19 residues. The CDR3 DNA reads TGCGCCAGCAGCCCTTCTCAACGACCGAGGAGCTCTGGGGCCAACGTCCTGACTTTC. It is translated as CASSPSQRPRSSGANVLTF.